The 31 T cell receptor beta chains below all came from one sample that was sequenced in a study of OX40 agonist ivuxolimab in advanced cancers. TCRdb's table, derived via immunoSEQ multiplex PCR, lists solely in-frame clones and lacks some. The sample holds around 90,000 clones, approximately 90% seen once. The sample in question was CD4+ or CD8+ T cells sorted from blood, obtained in a trial of the OX40 agonist ivuxolimab. These receptor sequences come from an adult with an advanced solid tumor such as melanoma, head and neck, liver or kidney cancer.

The V and J genes are TRBV19 and TRBJ1-4; 7 positions match TRBD1. The V segment lost 3 bases and the J segment 0 bases; nucleotides outside the gene matches: 1. CDR1 is LNHDA, CDR2 SQIVND, per germline (reference sequence). CDR3 length: 15 residues. The CDR3 DNA sequence: TGTGCCAGTAGTATCGGACAGGCAACTAATGAAAAACTGTTTTTT. Its protein is CASSIGQATNEKLFF.

In its sample, this clone was seen a few times. Other DNA sequences of this sample code for an identical CDR3. This sequence joins TRBV18 and TRBJ2-2, with a possible D match to TRBD2 (5 bases). The germline V gene encodes CDR1 KGHSH and CDR2 LQKENI. V shed 3 bases and J shed 1 base, with 9 bases lying between them. This CDR3 has 15 amino acids. The CDR3 DNA is TGTGCCAGCTCACCTCAGGCGGGGAACACCGGGGAGCTGTTTTTT. Amino acid sequence: CASSPQAGNTGELFF.

On this clone: The DNA is left out, because the CDR3 cannot be placed on it with certainty; the CDR3 is given as TCRdb lists it. The gene calls are TRBV19 and TRBJ1-2. Germline V CDR1 and CDR2: LNHDA, SQIVND (reference sequence). The CDR3 spans 13 residues, counting both ends. The CDR3 loop reads CASSTSTWGSGTF.

This rearrangement joins TRBV6-1 to TRBJ2-7; maybe TRBD2 (5 bases). The germline V gene has CDR1 MNHNS and CDR2 SASEGT. V lost 6 bases and J 3 bases, leaving 6 bases between the germline ends. This CDR3 spans 11 amino acids. CDR3 protein: CASRRDYEQYF. The CDR3 nucleotides are TGTGCCAGCAGACGGGACTACGAGCAGTACTTC.

The V and J genes are TRBV15 and TRBJ1-5; tentative D call: TRBD1 (6 bases). V was shortened by 4 bases and J by 3 bases, with 13 bases between the two germline ends. CDR1 and CDR2 (germline): LNHNV, YYDKDF (reference sequence). This CDR3 region has 15 residues. The chain's CDR3 is CATSKTGQTNQPQHF. DNA of the CDR3: TGTGCCACCAGCAAGACAGGCCAGACCAATCAGCCCCAGCATTTT. Filled out from reference TRBV15 and TRBJ1-5, the complete variable domain reads DAMVIQNPRYQVTQFGKPVTLSCSQTLNHNVMYWYQQKSSQAPKLLFHYYDKDFNNEADTPDNFQSRRPNTSFCFLDIRSPGLGDTAMYLCATSKTGQTNQPQHFGDGTRLSIL.

This chain uses TRBV19 with TRBJ2-5; D uncertain. Trimming took 3 bases from V and 9 from J, leaving 17 bases between them. This CDR3 spans 14 amino acids. CDR1 LNHDA and CDR2 SQIVND come from the germline V gene (reference sequence). This chain's CDR3 is CASSMAFVAGAQYF. For the CDR3, the DNA is TGTGCCAGTAGTATGGCTTTCGTCGCTGGGGCCCAGTACTTC.

DNA for the CDR3: TGTGCCAGCAGCGTAGAGCACGGCAGACCCCAAGAGACCCAGTACTTC. Its translation: CASSVEHGRPQETQYF. V gene TRBV9 combines with J gene TRBJ2-5; D is unclear. Trimming left V 0 bases short and J 1 base short, with 13 bases between. The CDR3 has 16 residues. The V gene's germline CDR1 is SGDLS and CDR2 YYNGEE.

The chain recombines TRBV7-9 with TRBJ1-2; the D gene is possibly TRBD1 (5 bases). Between the trimmed V and J ends, which lost 5 bases and 4 bases, there was a span of 14 bases. The germline V gene has CDR1 SEHNR and CDR2 FQNEAQ (reference sequence). The CDR3 has 14 residues. CDR3 residues: CASSKDTAGYGYTF. CDR3 in DNA: TGTGCCAGCAGCAAGGACACTGCCGGCTATGGCTACACCTTC.

The rearrangement joins TRBV5-5 to TRBJ2-5, with TRBD1 matching 8 bases. CDR3 length equals 15 residues. The ends lost 4 bases at V and 4 bases at J; junction bases unmatched: 9. In germline, CDR1 is SGHKS, CDR2 YYEKEE (reference sequence). The CDR3 coding sequence is TGTGCCAGCAGCATACCTATGGGACAGGTAGAGACCCAGTACTTC. It translates to CASSIPMGQVETQYF.

The J gene is TRBJ2-7, the V gene TRBV6-4; D is possibly TRBD1 (5 bases). V was cut by 8 bases and J by 2 bases, with 13 bases left in between. This CDR3 is built from 13 residues. Germline assignment: CDR1 MRHNA and CDR2 SNTAGT. The CDR3: CASPLGEPYEQYF. The CDR3 DNA is TGTGCCAGCCCCCTAGGGGAACCCTACGAGCAGTACTTC.

This clone appeared a single time. The chain employs TRBV30 and TRBJ1-4; D remains ambiguous. The CDR3 runs 11 residues. Trimming left V 1 base short and J 10 bases short, with 7 bases between. The germline CDR1 and CDR2 sequences are GTSNPN and SVGIG (reference sequence). CDR3 protein: CAWSDRIKLFF. Written as DNA, the CDR3 is TGTGCCTGGAGTGACAGAATAAAACTGTTTTTT.

With regard to this clone: One end of the junction does not line up with germline, which may come from a read error. J is TRBJ2-5 and V is TRBV7-7; 11 bases are shared with TRBD2. Germline lookup yields CDR1 SSHAT and CDR2 FNYEAQ (reference sequence). There are 15 residues in the CDR3. The CDR3 bases are TGTGCTAGCAGCTTAGCGGGAGGGTGGCAAGAGACCCAGTACTTC. Translation: CASSLAGGWQETQYF.

This chain connects TRBV11-2 to TRBJ1-6, with D tentatively TRBD1 (5 bases). The CDR3 is made up of 14 amino acids. Germline assignment: CDR1 SGHAT and CDR2 FQNNGV. V dropped 1 base and J dropped 7 bases, with 8 bases sitting between them. In DNA, the CDR3 is TGTGCCAGCAGCTTAGGCTCAGGGAATTCACCCCTCCACTTT. This sequence encodes CASSLGSGNSPLHF.

The chain has TRBV5-4 and TRBJ2-1; 9 positions match TRBD2. CDR1 and CDR2 (germline): SGHNT, YYREEE (reference sequence). Trimming took 4 bases from V and 2 from J; bases not matched to a gene: 7. This CDR3 has 16 amino acids. The CDR3 DNA follows: TGTGCCAGCAGCCCACAGCGGGAGGCGGCCTACAATGAGCAGTTCTTC. Its protein product is CASSPQREAAYNEQFF.

J is TRBJ2-5 and V is TRBV6-5, with 7 positions matching TRBD1. Trimming took 7 bases from V and 4 from J; bases not matched to a gene: 9. CDR1 is MNHEY, CDR2 SVGAGI, per germline. The CDR3 totals 14 residues. The CDR3 here is CASKGDRVAETQYF. The DNA of the CDR3 is TGTGCCAGCAAGGGAGACAGGGTAGCAGAGACCCAGTACTTC.

The chain carries TRBV5-1 and TRBJ2-7; TRBD1 aligns across 12 bases. Germline CDR1 is SGHRS and CDR2 is YFSETQ. Trimming at V came to 3 bases and at J to 4 bases, leaving 5 bases not matched to a gene. CDR3 length equals 15 residues. The CDR3 protein is CASSSGTGGKYEQYF. CDR3 nucleotides: TGCGCCAGCAGCTCCGGGACAGGGGGCAAGTACGAGCAGTACTTC. Full variable domain (outside the CDR3, taken from reference TRBV5-1 and TRBJ2-7): KAGVTQTPRYLIKTRGQQVTLSCSPISGHRSVSWYQQTPGQGLQFLFEYFSETQRNKGNFPGRFSGRQFSNSRSEMNVSTLELGDSALYLCASSSGTGGKYEQYFGPGTRLTVT.

V usage is TRBV6-6 and J usage is TRBJ2-2, with unresolved D. CDR3 size: 13 residues. With 1 base removed from V and 3 bases from J, the gap between germline ends came to 3 bases. Per the germline V gene, CDR1 is MNHNY and CDR2 is SVGAGI (reference sequence). The CDR3 is CASSYFDTGELFF. In nucleotides, the CDR3 is TGTGCCAGCAGTTACTTCGACACCGGGGAGCTGTTTTTT.

V usage is TRBV18 and J usage is TRBJ2-3, with 8 bases lining up with TRBD1. This CDR3 is 14 amino acids long. The ends lost 3 bases at V and 5 bases at J; junction bases unmatched: 4. Per the germline V gene, CDR1 is KGHSH and CDR2 is LQKENI. CDR3 DNA sequence: TGTGCCAGCTCACCGGACAGGGCACAAGATACGCAGTATTTT. It yields the protein CASSPDRAQDTQYF. Together with reference TRBV18 and TRBJ2-3, the CDR3 gives the full variable domain: NAGVMQNPRHLVRRRGQEARLRCSPMKGHSHVYWYRQLPEEGLKFMVYLQKENIIDESGMPKERFSAEFPKEGPSILRIQQVVRGDSAAYFCASSPDRAQDTQYFGPGTRLTVL.

The J gene is TRBJ2-3, the V gene TRBV11-3; D may be TRBD1 (5 bases). The CDR3 contains 14 residues. Germline values: CDR1 SGHNT, CDR2 YENEEA. V lost 2 bases, J lost 6 bases, and 12 bases lay in between. The CDR3 sequence is CASSLRGKADTQYF. As DNA, the CDR3 is TGTGCCAGCAGCTTAAGGGGAAAGGCTGATACGCAGTATTTT.

The chain couples TRBV14 to TRBJ2-7; D not resolved. CDR3 length: 16 amino acids. Trimming removed 0 bases from V and 0 bases from J, with 12 bases in between. From germline, CDR1 is SGHDN and CDR2 FVKESK. The CDR3 DNA is TGTGCCAGCAGCCAAGACGTGGCGGCGAGCTCCTACGAGCAGTACTTC. This codes for CASSQDVAASSYEQYF.

This clone was observed once. This CDR3 is CASSWGTSGSSYNEQFF. The CDR3 DNA sequence: TGCGCCAGCAGCTGGGGGACTAGCGGGAGCTCCTACAATGAGCAGTTCTTC. The V gene is TRBV5-1, the J gene TRBJ2-1, with 14 bases fitting TRBD2. The germline V gene has CDR1 SGHRS and CDR2 YFSETQ. V dropped 3 bases and J dropped 0; count of bases not matched to a gene: 2. There are 17 residues in the CDR3.

The chain carries TRBV11-2 and TRBJ2-3; no definite D call. The germline gives CDR1 SGHAT, CDR2 FQNNGV. V lost 5 bases and J lost 2, with 26 bases in between. The CDR3 contains 19 residues. The CDR3 coding sequence is TGTGCCAGCAGCCTAGGGTCCAGTGGTGCAGGCCCTCCCACAGATACGCAGTATTTT. Protein sequence: CASSLGSSGAGPPTDTQYF.

The V and J genes are TRBV19 and TRBJ2-3; D remains ambiguous. Germline CDR1 is LNHDA and CDR2 is SQIVND (reference sequence). CDR3 length equals 15 residues. V was clipped by 7 bases and J by 0 bases, with 14 bases between them. CDR3 amino acids: CASTPSPASTDTQYF. The CDR3 DNA reads as TGTGCCAGTACCCCGAGCCCAGCTAGCACAGATACGCAGTATTTT. The full variable domain, rest sourced from reference TRBV19 and TRBJ2-3, is DGGITQSPKYLFRKEGQNVTLSCEQNLNHDAMYWYRQDPGQGLRLIYYSQIVNDFQKGDIAEGYSVSREKKESFPLTVTSAQKNPTAFYLCASTPSPASTDTQYFGPGTRLTVL.

V usage is TRBV18 and J usage is TRBJ2-1; D unresolved. This CDR3 is 14 amino acids long. CDR1 and CDR2 from the germline V gene are KGHSH and LQKENI. Trimming removed 5 bases at V and 13 bases at J, with 21 bases between. This CDR3 is CASSSQYTDGRQFF. CDR3 in DNA: TGTGCCAGCTCATCTCAGTATACGGACGGGCGCCAGTTCTTC.

This sequence joins TRBV28 and TRBJ1-2, with D perhaps TRBD1 (6 bases). V shed 6 bases and J shed 4 bases, with 15 bases lying between them. Germline lookup yields CDR1 MDHEN and CDR2 SYDVKM. The CDR3 loop spans 14 amino acids. Written as DNA, the CDR3 is TGTGCCAGCAGACCTTTCAGGGGAGTCTATGGCTACACCTTC. This gives the protein CASRPFRGVYGYTF.

J is TRBJ1-1 and V is TRBV7-9; 7 nucleotides align to TRBD1. The germline V gene has CDR1 SEHNR and CDR2 FQNEAQ (reference sequence). The junction had 14 bases not matched to a gene; V was cut back by 5 bases and J by 8 bases. This CDR3 is 15 amino acids long. The CDR3 spells CASSPRQGESVEAFF. Here the CDR3 DNA reads TGTGCCAGCAGCCCCAGACAGGGCGAGTCGGTCGAAGCTTTCTTT.

The rearrangement joins TRBV6-1 to TRBJ2-5; no clear D. V lost 1 base to trimming and J lost 0 bases, with 9 bases between them. The CDR3 has 15 amino acids. Per the germline V gene, CDR1 is MNHNS and CDR2 is SASEGT. Written as DNA, the CDR3 is TGTGCCAGCAGTGAAGGATCGTGGTACCAAGAGACCCAGTACTTC. Translation: CASSEGSWYQETQYF.

This clone has a single count. The chain is built from TRBV30 and TRBJ1-2; D uncertain. V lost 3 bases and J 8 bases, leaving 13 bases between the germline ends. The V gene's germline CDR1 is GTSNPN and CDR2 SVGIG (reference sequence). The CDR3 sequence is 12 residues long. Here the CDR3 reads CAWRWVGGGYTF. CDR3 in DNA: TGTGCCTGGAGATGGGTGGGAGGAGGCTACACCTTC.

The CDR3 loop is CASRRASTDTQYF. In nucleotides, the CDR3 is TGTGCCAGCAGAAGGGCTAGCACAGATACGCAGTATTTT. The J gene is TRBJ2-3, the V gene TRBV6-5; D call uncertain. Germline values: CDR1 MNHEY, CDR2 SVGAGI. V gave up 6 bases and J gave up 0 bases, with 7 bases separating them. This CDR3 region has 13 residues.

J is TRBJ2-5 and V is TRBV11-2; 8 bases match TRBD2. This CDR3 has 17 residues. Germline V gene sequence: CDR1 SGHAT, CDR2 FQNNGV. V shed 5 bases, J shed 4 bases, and the junction held 15 bases outside the gene matches. DNA for the CDR3: TGTGCCAGCAGCCTCTCTTTAAGTAGCGGGATGGTAGAGACCCAGTACTTC. Translating it yields CASSLSLSSGMVETQYF.

The rearrangement uses TRBV30 and TRBJ1-1; D possibly corresponds to TRBD1 (6 bases). Trimming shortened V by 0 bases and J by 1 base, and 6 bases separated the two germline ends. Germline CDR1 and CDR2: GTSNPN and SVGIG (reference sequence). The CDR3 has 13 amino acids. As DNA, the CDR3 is TGTGCCTGGAGTGTAGGGGGGAACACTGAAGCTTTCTTT. This codes for CAWSVGGNTEAFF.